Listed here is a single TCR beta chain. Per the germline V gene, CDR1 is SEHNR and CDR2 is FQNEAQ (reference sequence). With 2 bases removed from V and 1 base from J, the gap between germline ends came to 7 bases. The CDR3 is 14 amino acids. This entry belongs to a study of T cell responses to AZD1222 COVID-19 vaccine. Assay used: immunoSEQ multiplex PCR; TCRdb lists only in-frame clones, some missing. The sample has some 91,000 clones; around nine tenths are singletons. This specimen consisted of peripheral blood, obtained on day 0 of AZD1222 vaccination. V usage is TRBV7-9 and J usage is TRBJ2-3; D gene unclear. This clonotype originated in an adult in good health. CDR3 region: CASSLPGGTDTQYF. The CDR3, as DNA: TGTGCCAGCAGCTTACCCGGTGGCACAGATACGCAGTATTTT. The variable domain in full, completed from reference TRBV7-9 and TRBJ2-3, reads DTGVSQNPRHKITKRGQNVTFRCDPISEHNRLYWYRQTLGQGPEFLTYFQNEAQLEKSRLLSDRFSAERPKGSFSTLEIQRTEQGDSAMYLCASSLPGGTDTQYFGPGTRLTVL.